The rows below give T cell receptor beta chains drawn from one sample of a study of cytomegalovirus exposure and HLA in healthy donors. Measured with immunoSEQ multiplex PCR; TCRdb has only the in-frame clones, and not every one. This repertoire includes about 160,000 clones. Specimen: PBMCs. Every receptor here comes from a man aged 25 to 45 in good health and CMV-seronegative. CDR3s include the opening cysteine and the closing phenylalanine or tryptophan. Each record gives: V gene, J gene, clone size, D gene, CDR3 protein, CDR3 DNA. D genes are given only for firm matches. A row's size may be missing; if present it is once, few, many or a size class.

>TRBV7-9|TRBJ2-5|-|-
CASSPKGFEETQYF
TGTGCCAGCAGCCCCAAGGGGTTCGAAGAGACCCAGTACTTC
>TRBV6-4|TRBJ2-5|-|TRBD2
CASIPNGQREQETQYF
TGTGCCAGCATACCCAACGGTCAGCGGGAGCAAGAGACCCAGTACTTC
>TRBV18|TRBJ2-3|-|TRBD2
CASSPLGLAGAGVVTQYF
TGTGCCAGCTCACCACTCGGACTAGCGGGAGCTGGGGTTGTTACGCAGTATTTT
>TRBV25-1|TRBJ1-2|-|-
CASSEIVHGYTF
TGTGCCAGCAGTGAAATAGTCCATGGCTACACCTTC
>TRBV11-3|TRBJ2-7|-|-
CASSGRGAYEQYF
TGTGCCAGCAGCGGCAGAGGTGCCTACGAGCAGTACTTC
>TRBV5-1|TRBJ2-7|-|TRBD2
CASSLSGTSGSPYEQYF
TGCGCCAGCAGCTTATCCGGGACTAGCGGGAGCCCCTACGAGCAGTACTTC
>TRBV5-1|TRBJ2-7|-|TRBD1
CASTYQTGTYEQYF
TGCGCCAGCACGTACCAGACAGGGACCTACGAGCAGTACTTC
>TRBV4-2|TRBJ1-3|-|-
CASSLGSGNTIYF
TGTGCCAGCAGCCTCGGTTCTGGAAACACCATATATTTT
>TRBV7-3|TRBJ1-1|-|TRBD1
CASSLSDRGGTEAFF
TGTGCCAGCAGCTTAAGCGACAGGGGGGGTACTGAAGCTTTCTTT
>TRBV25-1|TRBJ1-2|-|-
CASSDRQGIGYTF
TGTGCCAGCAGTGACCGCCAGGGGATTGGCTACACCTTC
>TRBV10-2|TRBJ2-7|-|-
CASSDSKSSYEQYF
TGCGCCAGCAGCGACAGCAAAAGCTCCTACGAGCAGTACTTC
>TRBV4-1|TRBJ2-1|-|-
CASSAVGGGNNEQFF
TGCGCCAGCAGCGCGGTAGGCGGAGGGAACAATGAGCAGTTCTTC
>TRBV18|TRBJ2-5|-|-
CASSPPSTGVGTQYF
TGTGCCAGCTCACCACCCTCAACGGGAGTAGGGACCCAGTACTTC
>TRBV5-1|TRBJ2-7|-|TRBD1
CASSLQGSSYEQYF
TGCGCCAGCAGCTTACAGGGGAGCTCCTACGAGCAGTACTTC
>TRBV5-1|TRBJ2-6|-|-
CASSRGLGSGANVLTF
TGCGCCAGCAGTCGAGGCCTAGGCTCTGGGGCCAACGTCCTGACTTTC
>TRBV9|TRBJ1-2|-|TRBD1
CASSLHPQGHGGYTF
TGTGCCAGCAGCCTTCACCCACAGGGGCACGGTGGCTACACCTTC
>TRBV7-3|TRBJ2-5|-|TRBD1
CASSLTPDRGATQYF
TGTGCCAGCAGTCTTACCCCGGACAGGGGAGCGACCCAGTACTTC
>TRBV7-2|TRBJ2-3|-|TRBD1
CASSLAWTGGADTQYF
TGTGCCAGCAGCTTAGCGTGGACAGGGGGCGCAGATACGCAGTATTTT
>TRBV28|TRBJ2-7|-|-
CASSPDPRASSSYEQYF
TGTGCCAGCAGTCCTGACCCGAGGGCTAGTTCGAGCTACGAGCAGTACTTC
>TRBV6-5|TRBJ1-2|-|TRBD1
CASSSDRGAVYGYTF
TGTGCCAGCAGTTCCGACAGGGGTGCGGTCTATGGCTACACCTTC
>TRBV10-3|TRBJ2-1|-|TRBD1
CAISESWTGVYNEQFF
TGTGCCATCAGTGAGTCTTGGACAGGGGTATACAATGAGCAGTTCTTC
>TRBV7-2|TRBJ1-2|-|-
CASSQSRGTGYTF
TGTGCCAGCAGCCAATCACGGGGGACTGGCTACACCTTC
>TRBV2|TRBJ1-4|-|-
CASIQQGPATNEKLFF
TGTGCCAGCATTCAACAGGGACCCGCAACTAATGAAAAACTGTTTTTT
>TRBV6-1|TRBJ1-2|medium-sized|-
CASSEQDYYGYTF
TGTGCCAGCAGTGAACAGGATTACTATGGCTACACCTTC
>TRBV7-9|TRBJ1-1|-|-
CASSLRLRRGTEAFF
TGTGCCAGCAGCTTGAGGTTACGGAGAGGGACTGAAGCTTTCTTT
>TRBV20-1|TRBJ1-2|-|-
CSAAIRGYTF
TGCAGTGCTGCCATTCGGGGCTACACCTTC
>TRBV5-4|TRBJ1-5|-|TRBD1
CASSLDRGFDQPQHF
TGTGCCAGCAGCTTGGACAGGGGGTTTGATCAGCCCCAGCATTTT
>TRBV28|TRBJ2-1|-|TRBD1
CASSPRDSYNEQFF
TGTGCCAGCAGTCCCCGGGACAGCTACAATGAGCAGTTCTTC
>TRBV4-2|TRBJ1-1|-|-
CASSLQGSGTEAFF
TGTGCCAGCAGCCTTCAGGGGTCGGGCACTGAAGCTTTCTTT
>TRBV6-5|TRBJ1-2|-|-
CASTRDAGADGYTF
TGTGCCAGCACCCGAGACGCGGGGGCTGATGGCTACACCTTC
>TRBV27|TRBJ2-7|-|TRBD2
CASSLGTSYEQYF
TGTGCCAGCAGTCTCGGGACTAGCTACGAGCAGTACTTC
>TRBV18|TRBJ2-1|-|TRBD2
CASSPSGLAEHEQFF
TGTGCCAGCTCACCCTCGGGACTAGCCGAACATGAGCAGTTCTTC
>TRBV27|TRBJ2-5|-|-
CASSALAYPGTQYF
TGTGCCAGCAGTGCCTTAGCGTACCCCGGGACCCAGTACTTC
>TRBV5-1|TRBJ1-2|-|-
CASSPDRSYDGYTF
TGCGCCAGCAGCCCCGACAGGTCGTATGATGGCTACACCTTC
>TRBV5-1|TRBJ2-2|-|TRBD1
CASRPTTGGTGELFF
TGCGCCAGCCGTCCTACGACAGGGGGTACCGGGGAGCTGTTTTTT
>TRBV19|TRBJ2-3|-|-
CASSIQGTDTQYF
TGTGCCAGTAGTATCCAGGGAACAGATACGCAGTATTTT
>TRBV5-1|TRBJ2-1|-|-
CASSVGLGGHNEQFF
TGCGCCAGCAGCGTCGGACTCGGAGGCCACAATGAGCAGTTCTTC
>TRBV19|TRBJ2-1|-|TRBD2
CASSIDLRREFNNEQFF
TGTGCCAGTAGTATAGATCTTCGGCGGGAGTTTAACAATGAGCAGTTCTTC
>TRBV6-5|TRBJ2-7|-|TRBD2
CASRPGLAGISEQYF
TGTGCCAGCAGACCTGGACTAGCGGGAATCAGCGAGCAGTACTTC
>TRBV18|TRBJ1-1|-|-
CASSEGQNTEAFF
TGTGCCAGCTCAGAGGGACAAAACACTGAAGCTTTCTTT
>TRBV11-3|TRBJ2-7|-|-
CASSLGTDYEQYF
TGTGCCAGCAGCTTAGGAACAGACTACGAGCAGTACTTC